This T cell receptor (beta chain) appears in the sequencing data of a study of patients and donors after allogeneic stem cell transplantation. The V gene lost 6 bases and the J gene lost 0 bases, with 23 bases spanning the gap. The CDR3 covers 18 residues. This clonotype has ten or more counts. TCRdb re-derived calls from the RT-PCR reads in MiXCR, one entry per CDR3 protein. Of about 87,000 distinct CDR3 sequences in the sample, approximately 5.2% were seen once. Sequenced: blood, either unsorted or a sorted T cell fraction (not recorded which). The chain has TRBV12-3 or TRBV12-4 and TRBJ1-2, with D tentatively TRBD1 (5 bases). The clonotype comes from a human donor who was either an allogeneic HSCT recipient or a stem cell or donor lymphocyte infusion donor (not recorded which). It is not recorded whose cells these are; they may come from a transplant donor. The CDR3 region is CASRPGTKNYIPNYGYTF. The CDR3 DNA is TGTGCCAGCAGGCCCGGGACGAAGAACTATATCCCTAACTATGGCTACACCTTC.